Presented here are 27 T cell receptor beta chains from one specimen sequenced in a study of monozygotic twins with inflammatory bowel disease. TCRdb re-analyzed the 5' RACE reads; it lists each CDR3 protein once, without DNA. The data show 400,000 to 500,000 distinct CDR3 sequences, and the top ten clones hold 2% to 3%. Sequencing used blood. These receptors were taken from a human donor with ulcerative colitis or Crohn's disease, or a healthy co-twin of an affected twin (not recorded which).

The chain employs TRBV11-2 and TRBJ2-3; absent DNA, TCRdb's TRBD1 call cannot be checked. The CDR3 length is 15 residues. Looked up from germline, CDR1 is SGHAT and CDR2 is FQNNGV. CDR3 region: CASSYGLRPTDTQYF.

The V call is TRBV6-1, the J call TRBJ2-1; the TCRdb D gene call, TRBD2, has no DNA to confirm it. The CDR3 has 15 amino acids. Germline V CDR1 and CDR2: MNHNS, SASEGT. CDR3 amino acids: CASRGSLGLVREQFF.

The rearrangement uses TRBV29-1 and TRBJ1-2. Germline CDR1 reads SQVTM; CDR2 reads ANQGSEA. The CDR3 contains 14 residues. The CDR3 reads CSVVRAASPYGYTF.

The chain employs TRBV5-1 and TRBJ2-1; no DNA is available, so the TRBD1 call from TCRdb remains unchecked. The CDR3 sequence is 15 residues long. CDR1 and CDR2 from the germline V gene are SGHRS and YFSETQ. This chain's CDR3 is CASSWGQGAVNEQFF.

This sequence joins TRBV24-1 and TRBJ2-2; TCRdb's D call, TRBD1, is unchecked because there is no DNA. This CDR3 has 18 amino acids. In germline, CDR1 is KGHDR, CDR2 SFDVKD. CDR3: CATSAYPGQGTNTGELFF.

The chain has TRBV6-2 or TRBV6-3 and TRBJ2-1. The CDR3 is 15 amino acids. Per the germline V gene, CDR1 is MNHEY and CDR2 is SVGEGT. CDR3 sequence: CASSYQVSSYNEQFF.

This rearrangement joins TRBV7-2 to TRBJ1-4; the D gene TCRdb calls, TRBD1, cannot be checked with no DNA. The CDR3 contains 16 residues. Per germline, CDR1 SGHTA and CDR2 FQGNSA. The CDR3 is CASSLGTGGGNEKLFF.

This chain connects TRBV20-1 to TRBJ2-2; TCRdb selects TRBD2, and the lack of DNA leaves this call unchecked. The germline V gene encodes CDR1 DFQATT and CDR2 SNEGSKA (reference sequence). The length of the CDR3 is 14 residues. The CDR3 protein is CSARALTSAGELFF.

The chain carries TRBV7-9 and TRBJ1-2. The CDR3 spans 12 residues. Germline loops: CDR1 SEHNR, CDR2 FQNEAQ (reference sequence). The CDR3 protein is CASSVEGLGYTF. The whole variable domain, remainder taken from reference TRBV7-9 and TRBJ1-2, is DTGVSQNPRHKITKRGQNVTFRCDPISEHNRLYWYRQTLGQGPEFLTYFQNEAQLEKSRLLSDRFSAERPKGSFSTLEIQRTEQGDSAMYLCASSVEGLGYTFGSGTRLTVV.

V gene TRBV24-1 combines with J gene TRBJ2-7. Germline CDR1 reads KGHDR; CDR2 reads SFDVKD. The length of the CDR3 is 13 residues. CDR3 region: CATSEASSYEQYF.

This chain uses TRBV10-3 with TRBJ2-3; TCRdb outputs TRBD1, but without DNA this stays unchecked. This CDR3 region has 17 residues. Germline lookup yields CDR1 ENHRY and CDR2 SYGVKD. Here the CDR3 reads CAISESTTGGSTDTQYF.

The chain's CDR3 is CASTIGGNPSEQYF. The V gene is TRBV7-9, the J gene TRBJ2-7. The germline V gene has CDR1 SEHNR and CDR2 FQNEAQ (reference sequence). CDR3 size: 14 residues.

The chain couples TRBV18 to TRBJ1-5; as DNA is missing, the TRBD1 call by TCRdb cannot be tested. Looked up from germline, CDR1 is KGHSH and CDR2 is LQKENI. CDR3 size: 16 residues. This chain's CDR3 is CASSLQQGGNNQPQHF.

The rearrangement uses TRBV3-1 and TRBJ2-6; TCRdb reports TRBD1, a call that lacks DNA to check it against. The CDR3 totals 15 residues. Germline-derived CDR1 and CDR2 are LGHDT and YNNKEL (reference sequence). This chain's CDR3 is CASSQGDSGANVLTF.

The chain couples TRBV7-2 to TRBJ1-5; checking the TCRdb D call of TRBD1 is not possible without DNA. The CDR3 spans 17 residues. Looked up from germline, CDR1 is SGHTA and CDR2 is FQGNSA. CDR3 region: CASSLVPPGVGNQPQHF. Drawing the rest from reference TRBV7-2 and TRBJ1-5, the complete variable domain is GAGVSQSPSNKVTEKGKDVELRCDPISGHTALYWYRQSLGQGLEFLIYFQGNSAPDKSGLPSDRFSAERTGGSVSTLTIQRTQQEDSAVYLCASSLVPPGVGNQPQHFGDGTRLSIL.

The rearrangement joins TRBV19 to TRBJ1-4; no DNA is available, so the TRBD1 call from TCRdb remains unchecked. The CDR3 runs 14 residues. Germline values: CDR1 LNHDA, CDR2 SQIVND (reference sequence). The CDR3 loop reads CASHRTGSNEKLFF. Looking up the rest from reference TRBV19 and TRBJ1-4 gives the full variable domain: DGGITQSPKYLFRKEGQNVTLSCEQNLNHDAMYWYRQDPGQGLRLIYYSQIVNDFQKGDIAEGYSVSREKKESFPLTVTSAQKNPTAFYLCASHRTGSNEKLFFGSGTQLSVL.

The chain employs TRBV7-9 and TRBJ1-2; TCRdb proposes TRBD1, but this gene call is untestable without DNA. CDR1 SEHNR and CDR2 FQNEAQ come from the germline V gene (reference sequence). The CDR3 spans 13 residues. The CDR3 loop reads CASSLKTGYGYTF.

The chain joins TRBV20-1 to TRBJ2-3; the D call from TCRdb, TRBD2, cannot be confirmed without DNA. The CDR3 consists of 15 residues. Germline CDR1 reads DFQATT; CDR2 reads SNEGSKA (reference sequence). The chain's CDR3 is CSARDGAGGSDTQYF.

The chain carries TRBV10-3 and TRBJ1-2; TCRdb's D call, TRBD1, is unchecked because there is no DNA. CDR3 length: 15 amino acids. From germline, CDR1 is ENHRY and CDR2 SYGVKD. The CDR3: CAISVRGEQSYGYTF.

The chain combines TRBV28 with TRBJ1-4. CDR1 MDHEN and CDR2 SYDVKM come from the germline V gene. The CDR3 runs 16 residues. CDR3 protein: CASSLYGEGWSEKLFF.

The CDR3 loop is CASSLSFGARETQYF. This chain joins TRBV28 and TRBJ2-5; TCRdb's D gene call, TRBD1, goes unchecked for lack of DNA. This CDR3 comprises 15 residues. The germline V gene has CDR1 MDHEN and CDR2 SYDVKM.

The rearrangement uses TRBV4-3 and TRBJ1-5; there is no DNA to check the TCRdb D call of TRBD1. This CDR3 is built from 15 residues. Germline values: CDR1 LGHNA, CDR2 YSLEER. Here the CDR3 reads CASSQERARDQPQHF.

The chain links TRBV18 to TRBJ1-1; the TRBD1 assignment by TCRdb is unverifiable without DNA. CDR3 length equals 18 residues. Germline CDR1 and CDR2: KGHSH and LQKENI. The CDR3 is CASSAPRGTGGSVTEAFF.

The chain carries TRBV7-9 and TRBJ2-3. This CDR3 comprises 14 residues. CDR1 is SEHNR, CDR2 FQNEAQ, per germline (reference sequence). The CDR3 here is CASSRAGDTDTQYF.

The rearrangement uses TRBV7-9 and TRBJ2-1; lacking DNA, the TRBD2 call made by TCRdb goes unchecked. The CDR3 consists of 16 residues. The germline V gene has CDR1 SEHNR and CDR2 FQNEAQ (reference sequence). CDR3 residues: CASRQTSGIEYNEQFF.

The gene calls are TRBV5-1 and TRBJ2-5; TCRdb calls TRBD1, which cannot be checked without DNA. This CDR3 is built from 16 residues. CDR1 is SGHRS and CDR2 is YFSETQ in the germline V gene. The CDR3 sequence: CASSPLDSGGTETQYF.

The chain is built from TRBV2 and TRBJ1-6; TCRdb indicates TRBD1, and absent DNA this call remains unverified. This CDR3 has 14 amino acids. Germline V CDR1 and CDR2: SNHLY, FYNNEI. The CDR3 sequence is CASKTWAGNSPLHF.